This TCR beta chain was captured in a study of T cell responses to AZD1222 COVID-19 vaccine. J gave up 4 bases and V 5 bases, and 8 bases lay outside the gene matches. The CDR3 runs to 15 residues. Germline CDR1 is MNHEY and CDR2 is SVGAGI. Sequencing used immunoSEQ multiplex PCR; TCRdb keeps in-frame clones, though not all of them. In all, the sample yields over 130,000 clones. The source material was peripheral blood. The receptor was derived from an adult in good health. The V call is TRBV6-5, the J call TRBJ1-2; 9 nucleotides align to TRBD1. CDR3 sequence (DNA): TGTGCCAGCAGTAGGGGACAGGGAAGGCGCTATGGCTACACCTTC. Protein: CASSRGQGRRYGYTF.